This entry describes one T cell receptor (beta chain). The authors' processing: From reference gene primer amplification, estimates of nucleated cell counts were derived. Profiled with immunoSEQ multiplex PCR; TCRdb holds only in-frame clones, not every one. The D gene and trimming were derived from the DNA, and the V and J assignments and clone size from that table. The data hold over 200,000 clones, with almost 90% observed a single time. This specimen comes from a study of blood T cell repertoires in COVID-19. Study as a whole: Nucleic acid was either cDNA or gDNA, and it came from T cells, B-cell-depleted T cells, or PBMCs.

CDR1 is LGHNA and CDR2 is YNFKEQ in the germline V gene. The CDR3 is made up of 16 amino acids. V was clipped by 2 bases and J by 0 bases, with 10 bases between them. Sequenced: peripheral blood. The chain has TRBV4-2 and TRBJ1-4; the D is unclear. The source of this sequence is a young man with active or convalescent COVID-19. CDR3 nucleotide sequence: TGTGCCAGCAGCCAATCTTCGGGGACAACTAATGAAAAACTGTTTTTT. Its protein product is CASSQSSGTTNEKLFF.